Each of the 19 T cell receptor beta chains below was sequenced from the same sample in a study of T cells in Graves' hyperthyroidism and ophthalmopathy. TCR beta CDR3 region amplification was performed from RNA transcripts. First-round RT-PCR targeting the TCR CDR3 was performed with the HTBI primer set. A single record per CDR3 protein comes from TCRdb applying MiXCR to the multiplex PCR reads. The sample records 250,000 to 300,000 distinct CDR3 sequences, roughly a fifth being singletons. Sequencing input: blood. The receptors derive from a man over 45 with Graves' ophthalmopathy.

This clonotype was observed a few times. The chain uses TRBV3-1 and TRBJ1-2; the D gene is possibly TRBD1 (5 bases). CDR1 is LGHDT, CDR2 YNNKEL, per germline (reference sequence). V lost 4 bases and J lost 4, with 13 bases in between. This CDR3 is 14 amino acids long. This CDR3 is CASSLSGGFYGYTF. The CDR3 DNA is TGTGCCAGCAGCCTGTCGGGGGGTTTCTATGGCTACACCTTC.

This sequence joins TRBV4-1 and TRBJ2-5; D unresolved. CDR1 is MGHRA, CDR2 YSYEKL, per germline. The CDR3 covers 15 residues. V was clipped by 1 base and J by 2 bases, with 11 bases between them. The CDR3: CASSQVIGSQETQYF. CDR3 in DNA: TGCGCCAGCAGCCAAGTTATCGGCAGTCAAGAGACCCAGTACTTC.

This clonotype has more than one count but fewer than ten. This sequence joins TRBV4-2 and TRBJ2-5; D perhaps matches TRBD2 (6 bases). Germline V CDR1 and CDR2: LGHNA, YNFKEQ. The CDR3 covers 16 residues. Trimming took off 0 bases at V and 10 bases at J, with 21 bases between the two ends. For the CDR3, the DNA is TGTGCCAGCAGCCAAGATGTTACGGGAGCTCGTCAGGGCCAGTACTTC. This encodes CASSQDVTGARQGQYF.

The sample holds many counts of this clonotype. The chain links TRBV11-2 to TRBJ2-2; D gene unclear. Germline lookup yields CDR1 SGHAT and CDR2 FQNNGV. V was clipped by 6 bases and J by 7 bases, with 15 bases between them. The CDR3 has 14 amino acids. This CDR3 reads CASRPRRESGELFF. The CDR3 nucleotides read TGTGCCAGCAGACCTCGTCGAGAGAGCGGGGAGCTGTTTTTT.

This clonotype was detected ten times or more. The V and J genes are TRBV6-2 or TRBV6-3 and TRBJ1-5; weak D call: TRBD1 (6 bases). Trimming stripped 5 bases from V and 1 base from J, with 12 bases between. The CDR3 contains 15 residues. The germline V gene has CDR1 MNHEY and CDR2 SVGEGT. CDR3: CASSLYRVSNQPQHF. CDR3 DNA: TGTGCCAGCAGTCTCTACAGGGTAAGCAATCAGCCCCAGCATTTT.

Concerning this clonotype: One end of the junction does not line up with germline, which may come from a read error. The chain is built from TRBV6-1 and TRBJ2-7, with 8 positions matching TRBD1. This CDR3 has 15 residues. Germline V gene data show CDR1 as MNHNS and CDR2 as SASEGT. The chain's CDR3 is CASSPRTGSSYERYF. Written as DNA, the CDR3 is TGTGCCAGCAGTCCTAGGACAGGGAGTTCCTACGAGCGGTACTTC.

This clonotype occurred many times. This chain links TRBV5-1 with TRBJ2-2; D is uncertain. CDR1 is SGHRS and CDR2 is YFSETQ in the germline V gene. The CDR3 covers 14 residues. The V end was cut by 3 bases, the J end by 7 bases, with 13 bases between. The CDR3 protein is CASSWRGGVGELFF. In nucleotides, the CDR3 is TGCGCCAGCAGCTGGAGAGGTGGGGTCGGGGAGCTGTTTTTT. The whole variable domain, remainder taken from reference TRBV5-1 and TRBJ2-2, is KAGVTQTPRYLIKTRGQQVTLSCSPISGHRSVSWYQQTPGQGLQFLFEYFSETQRNKGNFPGRFSGRQFSNSRSEMNVSTLELGDSALYLCASSWRGGVGELFFGEGSRLTVL.

In its sample, this clonotype was seen a few times. A much larger clonotype is one base distant, so this may be a read error. The chain combines TRBV18 with TRBJ2-1; a weak D match, TRBD2 (5 bases). The length of the CDR3 is 14 residues. Per the germline V gene, CDR1 is KGHSH and CDR2 is LQKENI. CDR3 DNA: TGTGCCAGCTCACCGTCCGGGAACTACAATGTGCAGTTCTTC. This encodes CASSPSGNYNVQFF.

This chain connects TRBV28 to TRBJ1-1; 7 bases agree with TRBD1. The CDR3 runs to 14 residues. V was clipped by 7 bases and J by 1 base; unmatched bases: 6. Germline CDR1 and CDR2: MDHEN and SYDVKM. This CDR3 reads CASIRQGTNTEAFF. CDR3 DNA: TGTGCCAGCATTAGACAGGGAACGAACACTGAAGCTTTCTTT.

The chain combines TRBV14 with TRBJ2-5, with 11 nucleotides matching TRBD1. V was clipped by 3 bases and J by 1 base; unmatched bases: 4. Germline V gives CDR1 SGHDN, CDR2 FVKESK. The CDR3 consists of 16 residues. CDR3 bases: TGTGCCAGCAGCCATTGGGACAGGGGGATCCAAGAGACCCAGTACTTC. Amino acids: CASSHWDRGIQETQYF.

As to this clonotype: A much bigger clone sits one base away, suggesting this may be a read error. The rearrangement uses TRBV7-9 and TRBJ2-1; the D gene is possibly TRBD2 (5 bases). Germline values: CDR1 SEHNR, CDR2 FQNEAQ (reference sequence). The CDR3 has 15 residues. CDR3 sequence reads: CASSRGRLADNEKFF. The CDR3 DNA is TGTGCCAGCAGCCGCGGTAGGCTAGCTGACAATGAGAAGTTCTTC.

The gene calls are TRBV28 and TRBJ2-1; 7 positions match TRBD1. Germline assignment: CDR1 MDHEN and CDR2 SYDVKM. Losses at the gene ends were 4 bases for V and 4 bases for J; bases not matched to a gene: 4. The CDR3 contains 14 residues. The DNA for the CDR3 is TGTGCCAGCAGTTCGGGACAGCTATACAATGAGCAGTTCTTC. Translation gives CASSSGQLYNEQFF.

This clonotype occurred many times. V is TRBV9 and J is TRBJ1-4, with D maybe TRBD1 (6 bases). In germline, CDR1 is SGDLS, CDR2 YYNGEE. Trimming pared 0 bases from V and 7 bases from J, leaving 10 bases between. This CDR3 contains 14 residues. The CDR3 is CASSVEQGGEKLFF. DNA for the CDR3: TGTGCCAGCAGCGTAGAACAGGGTGGTGAAAAACTGTTTTTT.

The chain uses TRBV20-1 and TRBJ2-3, with 9 bases aligning to TRBD1. Trimming cost V 5 bases and J 5 bases; bases outside gene matches: 5. Germline V lookup: CDR1 DFQATT, CDR2 SNEGSKA (reference sequence). The CDR3 has 13 amino acids. The CDR3 DNA sequence: TGCAGTGCTGGGACAGGGAGCGAAGATACGCAGTATTTT. The encoded protein is CSAGTGSEDTQYF.

The V call is TRBV6-2 or TRBV6-3, the J call TRBJ2-3; TRBD1 agrees at 8 bases. This CDR3 has 14 amino acids. V dropped 7 bases and J dropped 5; count of bases not matched to a gene: 8. Germline V gives CDR1 MNHEY, CDR2 SVGEGT. In DNA, the CDR3 is TGTGCCAGCAAGAACCAGGGGGCGCAAGATACGCAGTATTTT. Translated: CASKNQGAQDTQYF.

The chain combines TRBV19 with TRBJ1-5, with D possibly TRBD1 on 5 matching bases. This CDR3 has 14 residues. V lost 3 bases and J lost 4, with 10 bases in between. Germline CDR1 LNHDA, CDR2 SQIVND (reference sequence). This chain's CDR3 is CASSIEPGNQPQHF. The CDR3 DNA follows: TGTGCCAGTAGTATTGAACCAGGGAATCAGCCCCAGCATTTT.

The genes are TRBV10-3 and TRBJ1-5; tentatively, D is TRBD1 (5 bases). With 7 bases removed from V and 2 bases from J, the gap between germline ends came to 12 bases. Germline V gene data show CDR1 as ENHRY and CDR2 as SYGVKD. This CDR3 comprises 14 residues. The CDR3 sequence: CAITFQGGNQPQHF. The CDR3 DNA follows: TGTGCCATCACCTTCCAGGGTGGCAATCAGCCCCAGCATTTT.

CDR3 DNA sequence: TGTGCCAGCAGCGTTCACGCGACTGGCGACTACGAGCAGTACTTC. Amino acid sequence: CASSVHATGDYEQYF. The rearrangement links TRBV9 to TRBJ2-7; D unresolved. The germline V and J ends were trimmed by 2 bases and 3 bases, with 15 bases remaining between them. In germline, CDR1 is SGDLS, CDR2 YYNGEE. The CDR3 extends over 15 amino acids.

This clonotype was detected only a few times. CDR3 loop: CASSLTVDSSYNEQFF. CDR3 coding DNA: TGTGCCAGCAGCTTGACGGTGGATAGCTCCTACAATGAGCAGTTCTTC. This rearrangement joins TRBV5-6 to TRBJ2-1; D unresolved. CDR1 and CDR2 (germline): SGHDT, YYEEEE. This CDR3 region has 16 residues. V was clipped by 1 base and J by 0 bases, with 11 bases between them. The full variable domain, with the rest looked up from reference TRBV5-6 and TRBJ2-1, is DAGVTQSPTHLIKTRGQQVTLRCSPKSGHDTVSWYQQALGQGPQFIFQYYEEEERQRGNFPDRFSGHQFPNYSSELNVNALLLGDSALYLCASSLTVDSSYNEQFFGPGTRLTVL.